Listed below are T cell receptor beta chains from one sample, sequenced in a study of cytomegalovirus exposure and HLA in healthy donors. Clones were sequenced by immunoSEQ multiplex PCR, and TCRdb holds only the in-frame ones, with some missing. Of 50,000 to 55,000 clones listed, about 50% are singletons. The sequencing sample was made of PBMCs. The receptor source for this set is a human donor in good health. CDR3s include the opening cysteine and the closing phenylalanine or tryptophan. Fields, in order: CDR3 DNA, CDR3 protein, J gene, D gene, V gene, clone size. A D gene is named only where the DNA matches it firmly. Expanded clones are given a class, and other clones once, few, many or no size at all.

CDR3 DNA: TGCAGCGTGGCGGACAGGGGTTACACTGAAGCTTTCTTT
CDR3 protein: CSVADRGYTEAFF
J gene: TRBJ1-1
D gene: TRBD1
V gene: TRBV29-1
clone size: -

CDR3 DNA: TGCGCCAGCAGAAATCCGGGACAGGGGGCGCAAGCTTTCTTT
CDR3 protein: CASRNPGQGAQAFF
J gene: TRBJ1-1
D gene: TRBD1
V gene: TRBV5-1
clone size: few

CDR3 DNA: TGTGCCAGCAGGAGAATGGACAGGGGGAGCTCCTACGAGCAGTACTTC
CDR3 protein: CASRRMDRGSSYEQYF
J gene: TRBJ2-7
D gene: TRBD1
V gene: TRBV27
clone size: once

CDR3 DNA: TGTGCCAGCAGCGAGCACGGGACTAGCGGGGGGCCTAGCACAGATACGCAGTATTTT
CDR3 protein: CASSEHGTSGGPSTDTQYF
J gene: TRBJ2-3
D gene: TRBD2
V gene: TRBV9
clone size: -

CDR3 DNA: TGCGCCAGCAGCCAAGATCGGGCGGGAAATGAGCAGTTCTTC
CDR3 protein: CASSQDRAGNEQFF
J gene: TRBJ2-1
D gene: -
V gene: TRBV4-1
clone size: -

CDR3 DNA: TGTGCCAGTAGCTTAGGCGCAGGGTCTCAGTATTTT
CDR3 protein: CASSLGAGSQYF
J gene: TRBJ2-3
D gene: -
V gene: TRBV13
clone size: -

CDR3 DNA: TGTGCCAGCAGCGTAGGGGGACTGAGCATTAATTCACCCCTCCACTTT
CDR3 protein: CASSVGGLSINSPLHF
J gene: TRBJ1-6
D gene: -
V gene: TRBV9
clone size: -

CDR3 DNA: TGCGCCAGCAGCCACCTTCCCACAGGGACAGATACGCAGTATTTT
CDR3 protein: CASSHLPTGTDTQYF
J gene: TRBJ2-3
D gene: -
V gene: TRBV10-1
clone size: -

CDR3 DNA: TGCGCCAGCAGCCAAGAGGGAGGGGGGTTATCGCCCCAGCATTTT
CDR3 protein: CASSQEGGGLSPQHF
J gene: TRBJ1-5
D gene: -
V gene: TRBV4-1
clone size: -

CDR3 DNA: TGTGCCAGTAGCGGACTAGCGGGGGTTGAGCAGTACTTC
CDR3 protein: CASSGLAGVEQYF
J gene: TRBJ2-7
D gene: TRBD2
V gene: TRBV19
clone size: -

CDR3 DNA: TGTGCCTGGAGTGTACTTAGTCCGATCTCTGGAAACACCATATATTTT
CDR3 protein: CAWSVLSPISGNTIYF
J gene: TRBJ1-3
D gene: -
V gene: TRBV30
clone size: -

CDR3 DNA: TGTGCCAGCAGTTCGACAGGGAGAGAATTCTTC
CDR3 protein: CASSSTGREFF
J gene: TRBJ2-1
D gene: TRBD1
V gene: TRBV28
clone size: few

CDR3 DNA: TGTGCCAGCTCCAAAATGAACACTGAAGCTTTCTTT
CDR3 protein: CASSKMNTEAFF
J gene: TRBJ1-1
D gene: -
V gene: TRBV7-2
clone size: -

CDR3 DNA: TGTGCCAGCAGCCCCCTTAGGAAACAGGGAGGGAGGAACTATGGCTACACCTTC
CDR3 protein: CASSPLRKQGGRNYGYTF
J gene: TRBJ1-2
D gene: -
V gene: TRBV11-2
clone size: -

CDR3 DNA: TGCGCCAGCAGCCAAGATGGGCTAGCGGCGTACCAAGAGACCCAGTACTTC
CDR3 protein: CASSQDGLAAYQETQYF
J gene: TRBJ2-5
D gene: TRBD2
V gene: TRBV4-1
clone size: -

CDR3 DNA: TGTGCCAGCAGTCAAGGGACAGGGGCGGGCGAAAAACTGTTTTTT
CDR3 protein: CASSQGTGAGEKLFF
J gene: TRBJ1-4
D gene: TRBD1
V gene: TRBV27
clone size: few

CDR3 DNA: TGCGCCAGCAGCTTGGCGACAGGGGCCCAAGAGACCCAGTACTTC
CDR3 protein: CASSLATGAQETQYF
J gene: TRBJ2-5
D gene: TRBD1
V gene: TRBV5-1
clone size: -

CDR3 DNA: TGCGCCAGCAGCCGGAATCTCGGGGGACTGTACTTC
CDR3 protein: CASSRNLGGLYF
J gene: TRBJ2-7
D gene: -
V gene: TRBV4-1
clone size: -

CDR3 DNA: TGTGCCAGCAGCTCACGTGACAGGGGATCGGGCACCGGGGAGCTGTTTTTT
CDR3 protein: CASSSRDRGSGTGELFF
J gene: TRBJ2-2
D gene: TRBD1
V gene: TRBV7-9
clone size: few

CDR3 DNA: TGTGCCAGCAGCACACCTCTAGCGGGGGGGTACAATGAGCAGTTCTTC
CDR3 protein: CASSTPLAGGYNEQFF
J gene: TRBJ2-1
D gene: TRBD2
V gene: TRBV7-6
clone size: few

CDR3 DNA: TGTGCCAGCAGCGTAGGAGCGGGGGGTATCTACGAGCAGTACTTC
CDR3 protein: CASSVGAGGIYEQYF
J gene: TRBJ2-7
D gene: TRBD2
V gene: TRBV9
clone size: few

CDR3 DNA: TGTGCCAGCAGCCCCCGACAGACTCATAATGAAAAACTGTTTTTT
CDR3 protein: CASSPRQTHNEKLFF
J gene: TRBJ1-4
D gene: -
V gene: TRBV13
clone size: -

CDR3 DNA: TGTGCCAGCACTCGGTCTGGGCGGGGTCGAGAGACCCAGTACTTC
CDR3 protein: CASTRSGRGRETQYF
J gene: TRBJ2-5
D gene: -
V gene: TRBV27
clone size: -

CDR3 DNA: TGCGCCAGCAGCACCCAGGGGTACGAGCAGTACTTC
CDR3 protein: CASSTQGYEQYF
J gene: TRBJ2-7
D gene: -
V gene: TRBV5-1
clone size: -

CDR3 DNA: TGCGCCAGCAGCCTGACTAGTTCCAATGAGCAGTTCTTC
CDR3 protein: CASSLTSSNEQFF
J gene: TRBJ2-1
D gene: -
V gene: TRBV5-1
clone size: -

CDR3 DNA: TGTGCCAGCAGTGACCTGGGGGGAGGTCAGCCCCAGCATTTT
CDR3 protein: CASSDLGGGQPQHF
J gene: TRBJ1-5
D gene: -
V gene: TRBV6-1
clone size: -

CDR3 DNA: TGCGCGGGGGGCGGCGGGGGGGCGACAGATACGCAGTATTTT
CDR3 protein: CAGGGGGATDTQYF
J gene: TRBJ2-3
D gene: TRBD2
V gene: TRBV10-1
clone size: few

CDR3 DNA: TGTGCCAGCAGCCCCTCTATGGATGAGCAGTTCTTC
CDR3 protein: CASSPSMDEQFF
J gene: TRBJ2-1
D gene: -
V gene: TRBV9
clone size: -

CDR3 DNA: TGCGCCAGCAGCCAAGAAGCGGGGCGACACTCCAATCAGCCCCAGCATTTT
CDR3 protein: CASSQEAGRHSNQPQHF
J gene: TRBJ1-5
D gene: -
V gene: TRBV4-1
clone size: -

CDR3 DNA: TGTGCCAGCAGCTTAAGGTGGGCAGGGAGCTGGGGGGGCAATCAGCCCCAGCATTTT
CDR3 protein: CASSLRWAGSWGGNQPQHF
J gene: TRBJ1-5
D gene: -
V gene: TRBV7-8
clone size: -

CDR3 DNA: TGTGCCAGCAGCGACAGGACGAACACCGGGGAGCTGTTTTTT
CDR3 protein: CASSDRTNTGELFF
J gene: TRBJ2-2
D gene: -
V gene: TRBV2
clone size: -

CDR3 DNA: TGTGCCAGCAGCTTAGGACAGGGTGAGAGCTACACCTTC
CDR3 protein: CASSLGQGESYTF
J gene: TRBJ1-2
D gene: TRBD1
V gene: TRBV7-3
clone size: -

CDR3 DNA: TGCAGCCTTGAGCAGGGTGTTCGGGTAGGCAATCAGTCCCAGCATTTT
CDR3 protein: CSLEQGVRVGNQSQHF
J gene: TRBJ1-5
D gene: -
V gene: TRBV29-1
clone size: -

CDR3 DNA: TGTGCCAGCAGCGGCAGGATGATTTCAAATGAAAAACTGTTTTTT
CDR3 protein: CASSGRMISNEKLFF
J gene: TRBJ1-4
D gene: -
V gene: TRBV2
clone size: -

CDR3 DNA: TGCGCCAGCAGCCGGGCCACCCCGGACAGGGCCACTGAAGCTTTCTTT
CDR3 protein: CASSRATPDRATEAFF
J gene: TRBJ1-1
D gene: TRBD1
V gene: TRBV4-3
clone size: -